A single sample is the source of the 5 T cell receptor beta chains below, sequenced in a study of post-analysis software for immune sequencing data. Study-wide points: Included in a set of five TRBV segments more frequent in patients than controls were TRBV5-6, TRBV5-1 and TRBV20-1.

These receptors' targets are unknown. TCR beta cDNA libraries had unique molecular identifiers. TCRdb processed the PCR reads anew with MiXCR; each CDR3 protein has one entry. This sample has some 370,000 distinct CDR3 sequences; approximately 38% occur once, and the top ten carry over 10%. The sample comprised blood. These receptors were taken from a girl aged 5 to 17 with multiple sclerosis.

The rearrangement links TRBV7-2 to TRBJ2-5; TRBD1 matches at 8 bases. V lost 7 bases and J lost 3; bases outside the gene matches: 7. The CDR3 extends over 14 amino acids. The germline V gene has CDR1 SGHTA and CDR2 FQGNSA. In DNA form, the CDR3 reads TGTGCCAGCACCCAAGGGGACAGGAAAGAGACCCAGTACTTC. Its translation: CASTQGDRKETQYF.

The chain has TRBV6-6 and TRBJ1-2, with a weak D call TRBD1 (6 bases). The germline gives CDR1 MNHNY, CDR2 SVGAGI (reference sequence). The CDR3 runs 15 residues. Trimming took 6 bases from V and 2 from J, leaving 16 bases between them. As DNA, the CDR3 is TGTGCCAGCAGCCCCGGAGGACAGCGGAACTATGGCTACACCTTC. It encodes CASSPGGQRNYGYTF.

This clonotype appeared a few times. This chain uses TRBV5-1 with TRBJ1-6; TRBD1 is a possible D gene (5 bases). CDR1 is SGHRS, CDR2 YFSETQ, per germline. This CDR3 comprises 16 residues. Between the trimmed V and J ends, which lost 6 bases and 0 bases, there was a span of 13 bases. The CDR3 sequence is CASTRERNSYNSPLHF. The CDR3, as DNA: TGCGCCAGCACCAGGGAAAGGAACTCCTATAATTCACCCCTCCACTTT. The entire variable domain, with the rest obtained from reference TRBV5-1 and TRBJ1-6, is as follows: KAGVTQTPRYLIKTRGQQVTLSCSPISGHRSVSWYQQTPGQGLQFLFEYFSETQRNKGNFPGRFSGRQFSNSRSEMNVSTLELGDSALYLCASTRERNSYNSPLHFGNGTRLTVT.

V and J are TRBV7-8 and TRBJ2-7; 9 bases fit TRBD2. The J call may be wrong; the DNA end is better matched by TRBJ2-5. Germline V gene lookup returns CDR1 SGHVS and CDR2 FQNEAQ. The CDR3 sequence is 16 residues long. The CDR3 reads CASSFEPSGDLETQYF. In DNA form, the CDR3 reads TGTGCCAGCAGCTTCGAACCTAGCGGGGATCTAGAGACCCAGTACTTC.

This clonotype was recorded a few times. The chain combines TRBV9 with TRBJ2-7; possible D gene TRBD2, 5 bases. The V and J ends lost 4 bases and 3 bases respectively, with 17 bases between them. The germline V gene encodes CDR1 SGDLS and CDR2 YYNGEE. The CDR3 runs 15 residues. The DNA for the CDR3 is TGTGCCAGCAGCACCGATCGGACTTTACACTACGAGCAGTACTTC. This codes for CASSTDRTLHYEQYF.